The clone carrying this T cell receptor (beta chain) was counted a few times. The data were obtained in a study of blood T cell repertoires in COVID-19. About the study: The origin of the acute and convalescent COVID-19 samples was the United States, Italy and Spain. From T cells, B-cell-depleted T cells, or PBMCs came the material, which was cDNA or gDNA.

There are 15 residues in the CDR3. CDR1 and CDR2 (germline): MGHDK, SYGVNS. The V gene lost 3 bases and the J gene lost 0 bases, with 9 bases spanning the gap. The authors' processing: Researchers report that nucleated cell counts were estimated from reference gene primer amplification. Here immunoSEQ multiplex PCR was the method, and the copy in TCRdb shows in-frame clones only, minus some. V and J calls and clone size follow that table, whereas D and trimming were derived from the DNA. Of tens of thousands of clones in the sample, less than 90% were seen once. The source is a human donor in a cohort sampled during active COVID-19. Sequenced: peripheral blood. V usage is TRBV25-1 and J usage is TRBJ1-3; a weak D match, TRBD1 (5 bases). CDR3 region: CASSDWTRSGNTIYF. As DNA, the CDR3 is TGTGCCAGCAGTGATTGGACACGCTCTGGAAACACCATATATTTT.